Listed here are 20 T cell receptor beta chains from one sample, sequenced in a study of cytomegalovirus exposure and HLA in healthy donors. Both 60 Vbeta primers and 13 Jbeta primers went into the PCR. The table came from immunoSEQ multiplex PCR; TCRdb's copy has only in-frame clones and leaves some out. The sample data list roughly 60,000 clones. Material: PBMCs. Receptors were obtained from a woman aged 18-30 years in good health and CMV-seronegative.

V and J are TRBV10-1 and TRBJ2-1; TRBD2 aligns across 9 bases. Germline-derived CDR1 and CDR2 are WNHNN and SYGVQD (reference sequence). CDR3 length equals 15 residues. Trimming removed 3 bases from V and 9 bases from J; junction bases left unmatched: 9. The CDR3 reads CASSDGTSSIAEQFF. Here the CDR3 DNA reads TGCGCCAGCAGTGACGGGACTAGCTCTATTGCTGAGCAGTTCTTC.

The chain has TRBV5-1 and TRBJ2-7, with 10 bases aligning to TRBD1. The junction had 8 bases not matched to a gene; V was cut back by 7 bases and J by 4 bases. Germline loops: CDR1 SGHRS, CDR2 YFSETQ. CDR3 length: 14 amino acids. CDR3 in DNA: TGCGCCAGCCAGAGGACAGGGGGAGTATACGAGCAGTACTTC. Its protein product is CASQRTGGVYEQYF.

The chain couples TRBV5-1 to TRBJ2-2; D is perhaps TRBD2 (6 bases). Deletions cut 6 bases from V and 12 bases from J, with 27 bases between. Per germline, CDR1 SGHRS and CDR2 YFSETQ. This CDR3 spans 16 amino acids. CDR3 loop: CASTRRGSTVTGKLFF. CDR3 DNA: TGCGCCAGCACCCGGCGGGGCTCTACGGTGACTGGGAAGCTGTTTTTT.

The CDR3 region has the DNA TGTGCCAGCAGCGTAGAGGGGACCCAGTACTTC. Translation: CASSVEGTQYF. The chain joins TRBV14 to TRBJ2-5; tentatively, D is TRBD2 (5 bases). Germline CDR1 and CDR2: SGHDN and FVKESK. This CDR3 has 11 amino acids. V shed 5 bases and J shed 7 bases, with 8 bases lying between them. Based on the CDR3 plus reference TRBV14 and TRBJ2-5, the full variable domain is EAGVTQFPSHSVIEKGQTVTLRCDPISGHDNLYWYRRVMGKEIKFLLHFVKESKQDESGMPNNRFLAERTGGTYSTLKVQPAELEDSGVYFCASSVEGTQYFGPGTRLLVL.

This chain uses TRBV30 with TRBJ2-7, with D tentatively TRBD1 (5 bases). V was trimmed by 8 bases and J by 6 bases, leaving 11 bases between them. The CDR3 has 10 residues. Per the germline V gene, CDR1 is GTSNPN and CDR2 is SVGIG (reference sequence). The CDR3: CAARGAEQYF. Written as DNA, the CDR3 is TGTGCCGCCCGTGGGGCCGAGCAGTACTTC.

The chain combines TRBV10-2 with TRBJ1-1; 8 nucleotides line up with TRBD1. The length of the CDR3 is 14 residues. CDR1 is WSHSY, CDR2 SAAADI, per germline. V trimming: 6 bases; J trimming: 5 bases; junction bases outside the gene matches: 8. The CDR3 is CASRQRQGLTEAFF. The CDR3 region has the DNA TGCGCCAGCAGGCAGAGACAGGGGTTGACTGAAGCTTTCTTT.

The CDR3 region is CATSGTSGKPSYEQYF. DNA for the CDR3: TGTGCCACCAGCGGGACTAGCGGGAAACCCTCCTACGAGCAGTACTTC. The chain recombines TRBV15 with TRBJ2-7, with 13 bases lining up with TRBD2. The trim removed 5 bases at V and 0 bases at J, leaving 4 bases unmatched. Germline CDR1 LNHNV, CDR2 YYDKDF (reference sequence). The CDR3 has 16 residues.

The J gene is TRBJ2-7, the V gene TRBV11-3, with 9 bases aligning to TRBD2. Germline CDR1 and CDR2: SGHNT and YENEEA. Germline trimming cut 7 bases from V and 6 bases from J; bases unmatched to any gene: 10. The CDR3 covers 14 residues. CDR3 protein: CASTFSGTSSEQYF. CDR3 sequence (DNA): TGTGCCAGCACCTTTTCCGGGACTAGCAGCGAGCAGTACTTC.

The V gene is TRBV9, the J gene TRBJ1-1; 7 positions agree with TRBD1. Germline values: CDR1 SGDLS, CDR2 YYNGEE. The trim removed 4 bases at V and 5 bases at J, leaving 5 bases unmatched. CDR3 length: 13 residues. The CDR3 sequence is CASSMTGKTEAFF. In DNA, the CDR3 is TGTGCCAGCAGCATGACAGGGAAGACTGAAGCTTTCTTT.

The chain carries TRBV7-8 and TRBJ2-5, with a weak D call TRBD2 (6 bases). Germline V gene lookup returns CDR1 SGHVS and CDR2 FQNEAQ. The CDR3 covers 14 residues. V was shortened by 2 bases and J by 2 bases, with 9 bases between the two germline ends. The CDR3 loop is CASSLSGVQETQYF. The CDR3 DNA is TGTGCCAGCAGCTTATCGGGAGTTCAAGAGACCCAGTACTTC.

The V and J genes are TRBV5-1 and TRBJ2-3, with D possibly being TRBD2 (6 bases). V was pared by 3 bases and J by 4 bases, with 15 bases between. Germline CDR1 is SGHRS and CDR2 is YFSETQ. This CDR3 comprises 15 residues. The chain's CDR3 is CASSSDGSTADTQYF. The CDR3 bases are TGCGCCAGCAGCTCGGACGGGAGTACCGCAGATACGCAGTATTTT.

The genes are TRBV30 and TRBJ1-4; possibly TRBD1 for D (6 bases). With 0 bases removed from V and 4 bases from J, the gap between germline ends came to 9 bases. The CDR3 is made up of 14 amino acids. The germline V gene has CDR1 GTSNPN and CDR2 SVGIG (reference sequence). The CDR3 region is CAWSVKGHNEKLFF. The CDR3 DNA sequence: TGTGCCTGGAGTGTAAAGGGACATAATGAAAAACTGTTTTTT.

This chain joins TRBV18 and TRBJ2-6, with TRBD1 matching 7 bases. Germline V CDR1 and CDR2: KGHSH, LQKENI. There are 16 residues in the CDR3. J lost 0 bases, V lost 3 bases, and 2 bases had no gene match. CDR3 sequence: CASSPDRYSGANVLTF. The CDR3, as DNA: TGTGCCAGCTCACCGGACAGGTACTCTGGGGCCAACGTCCTGACTTTC. Variable domain in full (rest from reference TRBV18 and TRBJ2-6): NAGVMQNPRHLVRRRGQEARLRCSPMKGHSHVYWYRQLPEEGLKFMVYLQKENIIDESGMPKERFSAEFPKEGPSILRIQQVVRGDSAAYFCASSPDRYSGANVLTFGAGSRLTVL.

The chain carries TRBV9 and TRBJ2-1; 11 nucleotides match TRBD1. The CDR3 runs 14 residues. Germline CDR1 SGDLS, CDR2 YYNGEE. Unmatched junction bases numbered 5, after V lost 3 bases and J lost 9 bases. CDR3 protein: CASSARDRGSEQFF. The DNA of the CDR3 is TGTGCCAGCAGCGCCCGGGACAGGGGGAGTGAGCAGTTCTTC.

This chain links TRBV13 with TRBJ1-2; D is uncertain. V lost 5 bases, J lost 4 bases, and 17 bases lay in between. Germline CDR1 reads PRHDT; CDR2 reads FYEKMQ (reference sequence). This CDR3 has 15 residues. The CDR3 DNA follows: TGTGCCAGCAGCGTGGGCGGGCAGTCAGGCTATGGCTACACCTTC. Translation gives CASSVGGQSGYGYTF.

The V gene is TRBV6-5, the J gene TRBJ2-7; D is perhaps TRBD1 (5 bases). This CDR3 contains 15 residues. Per the germline V gene, CDR1 is MNHEY and CDR2 is SVGAGI. V lost 0 bases, J lost 3 bases, and 12 bases lay in between. CDR3 in amino acids: CASSYSRWQGYEQYF. In DNA form, the CDR3 reads TGTGCCAGCAGTTACTCGAGGTGGCAGGGCTACGAGCAGTACTTC.

This chain links TRBV7-6 with TRBJ2-1, with 8 bases fitting TRBD2. The V and J ends lost 5 bases and 8 bases, in that order; junction bases with no gene match: 8. The germline gives CDR1 SGHVS, CDR2 FNYEAQ. The CDR3 has 14 residues. CDR3 bases: TGTGCCAGCAGCCACTCGGGGGGGCCCGATGAGCAGTTCTTC. Protein: CASSHSGGPDEQFF.

CDR3 DNA: TGTGCCAGCAGCTCCCAGGGGGCCAATCTAATAGACTACACCTTC. Encoded protein: CASSSQGANLIDYTF. The V gene is TRBV7-3, the J gene TRBJ1-2, with 8 bases fitting TRBD1. J lost 10 bases, V lost 4 bases, and 14 bases had no gene match. Germline assignment: CDR1 SGHTA and CDR2 FQGTGA. This CDR3 region has 15 residues.

The gene calls are TRBV6-1 and TRBJ2-6; D may be TRBD2 (6 bases). This CDR3 contains 15 residues. V shed 6 bases and J shed 0 bases, with 9 bases lying between them. The germline gives CDR1 MNHNS, CDR2 SASEGT. The CDR3 DNA reads TGTGCCAGCAGGGAGGGCTACTCTGGGGCCAACGTCCTGACTTTC. Its translation: CASREGYSGANVLTF.

The V and J genes are TRBV7-2 and TRBJ1-6; TRBD1 agrees at 9 bases. Germline V lookup: CDR1 SGHTA, CDR2 FQGNSA. The length of the CDR3 is 14 residues. The trim removed 5 bases at V and 7 bases at J, leaving 3 bases unmatched. CDR3 sequence reads: CASSRGTGNSPLHF. CDR3 coding DNA: TGTGCCAGCAGCCGAGGGACAGGGAATTCACCCCTCCACTTT.